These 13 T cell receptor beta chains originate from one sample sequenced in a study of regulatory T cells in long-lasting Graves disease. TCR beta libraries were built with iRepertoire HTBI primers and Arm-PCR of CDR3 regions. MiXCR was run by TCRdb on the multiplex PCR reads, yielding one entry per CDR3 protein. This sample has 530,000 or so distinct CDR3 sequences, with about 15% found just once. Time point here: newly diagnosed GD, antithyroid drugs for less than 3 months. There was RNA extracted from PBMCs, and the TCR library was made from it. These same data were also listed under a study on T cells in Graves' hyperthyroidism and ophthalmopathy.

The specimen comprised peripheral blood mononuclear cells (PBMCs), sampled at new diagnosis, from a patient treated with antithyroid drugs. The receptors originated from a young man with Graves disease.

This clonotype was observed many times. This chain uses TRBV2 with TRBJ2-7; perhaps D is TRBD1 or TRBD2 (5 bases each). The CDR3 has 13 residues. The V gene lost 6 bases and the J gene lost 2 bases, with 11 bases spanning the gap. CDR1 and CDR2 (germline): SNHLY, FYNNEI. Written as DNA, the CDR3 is TGTGCCAGCAGCAGGGACCCAACCTACGAGCAGTACTTC. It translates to CASSRDPTYEQYF.

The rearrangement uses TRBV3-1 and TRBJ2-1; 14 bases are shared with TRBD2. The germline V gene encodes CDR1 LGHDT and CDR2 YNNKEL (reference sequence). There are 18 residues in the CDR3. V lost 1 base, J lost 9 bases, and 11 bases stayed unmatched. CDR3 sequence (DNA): TGTGCCAGCAGCCAAGCCCCGGGACTAGCGGGGGTGAAGGGTGAGCAGTTCTTC. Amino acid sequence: CASSQAPGLAGVKGEQFF.

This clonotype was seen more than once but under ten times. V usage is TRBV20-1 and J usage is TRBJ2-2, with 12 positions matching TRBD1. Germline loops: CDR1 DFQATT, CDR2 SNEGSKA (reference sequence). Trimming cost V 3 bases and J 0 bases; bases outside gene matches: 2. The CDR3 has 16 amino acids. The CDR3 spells CSARGQGAANTGELFF. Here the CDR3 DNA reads TGCAGTGCTAGGGGACAGGGGGCAGCGAACACCGGGGAGCTGTTTTTT.

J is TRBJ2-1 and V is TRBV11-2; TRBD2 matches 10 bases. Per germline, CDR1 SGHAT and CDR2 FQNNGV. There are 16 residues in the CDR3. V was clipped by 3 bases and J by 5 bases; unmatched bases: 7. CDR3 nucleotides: TGTGCCAGCAGCTTCTCTAGCGGGAGAGGGGACAATGAGCAGTTCTTC. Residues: CASSFSSGRGDNEQFF.

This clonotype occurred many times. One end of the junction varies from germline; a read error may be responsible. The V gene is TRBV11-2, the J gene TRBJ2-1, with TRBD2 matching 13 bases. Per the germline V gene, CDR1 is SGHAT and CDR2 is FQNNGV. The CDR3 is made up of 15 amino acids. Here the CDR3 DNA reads TGTGCCAGCAGTTTAGGACTAGCGGGAGCCGTTGAGCAGTTCTTC. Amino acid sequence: CASSLGLAGAVEQFF.

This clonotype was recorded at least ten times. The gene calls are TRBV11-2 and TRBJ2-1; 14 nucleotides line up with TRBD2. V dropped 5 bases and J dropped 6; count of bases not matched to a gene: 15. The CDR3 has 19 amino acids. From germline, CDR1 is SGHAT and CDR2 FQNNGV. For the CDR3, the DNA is TGTGCCAGCAGCCTTGGACTAGCGGGAGGATCCGTCTATGTCAATGAGCAGTTCTTC. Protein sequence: CASSLGLAGGSVYVNEQFF. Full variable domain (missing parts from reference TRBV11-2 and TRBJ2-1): EAGVAQSPRYKIIEKRQSVAFWCNPISGHATLYWYQQILGQGPKLLIQFQNNGVVDDSQLPKDRFSAERLKGVDSTLKIQPAKLEDSAVYLCASSLGLAGGSVYVNEQFFGPGTRLTVL.

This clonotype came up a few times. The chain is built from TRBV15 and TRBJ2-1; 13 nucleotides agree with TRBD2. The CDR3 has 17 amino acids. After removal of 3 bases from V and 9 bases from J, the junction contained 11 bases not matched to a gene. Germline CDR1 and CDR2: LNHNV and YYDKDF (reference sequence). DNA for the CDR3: TGTGCCACCAGCAGGCTTAGGACTAGCGGGAGTTCAAGTGAGCAGTTCTTC. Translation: CATSRLRTSGSSSEQFF.

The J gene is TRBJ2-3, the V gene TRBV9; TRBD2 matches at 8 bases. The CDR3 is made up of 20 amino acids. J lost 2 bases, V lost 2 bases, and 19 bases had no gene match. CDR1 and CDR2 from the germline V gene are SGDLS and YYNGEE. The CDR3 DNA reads TGTGCCAGCAGCGTCTCCACCGGGAGGGCCGGAACGCCACACACAGATACGCAGTATTTT. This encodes CASSVSTGRAGTPHTDTQYF. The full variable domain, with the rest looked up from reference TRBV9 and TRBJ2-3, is DSGVTQTPKHLITATGQRVTLRCSPRSGDLSVYWYQQSLDQGLQFLIQYYNGEERAKGNILERFSAQQFPDLHSELNLSSLELGDSALYFCASSVSTGRAGTPHTDTQYFGPGTRLTVL.

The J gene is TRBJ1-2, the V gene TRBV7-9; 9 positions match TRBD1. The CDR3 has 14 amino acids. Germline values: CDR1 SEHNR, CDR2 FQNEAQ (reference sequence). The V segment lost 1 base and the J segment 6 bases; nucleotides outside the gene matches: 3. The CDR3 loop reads CASSLGDRAHGYTF. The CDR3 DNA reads TGTGCCAGCAGCTTAGGGGACAGGGCCCATGGCTACACCTTC.

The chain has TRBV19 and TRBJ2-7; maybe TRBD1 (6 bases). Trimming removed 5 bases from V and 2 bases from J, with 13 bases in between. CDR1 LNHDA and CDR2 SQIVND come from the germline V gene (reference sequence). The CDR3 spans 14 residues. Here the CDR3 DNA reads TGTGCCAGTAGTCTCCGGGACATAACCTACGAGCAGTACTTC. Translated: CASSLRDITYEQYF.

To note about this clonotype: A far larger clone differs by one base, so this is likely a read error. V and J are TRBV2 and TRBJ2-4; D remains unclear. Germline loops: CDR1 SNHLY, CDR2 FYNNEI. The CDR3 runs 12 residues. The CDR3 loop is CASTPWADEQSF. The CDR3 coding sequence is TGTGCCAGCACCCCCTGGGCGGATGAGCAGTCCTTC.

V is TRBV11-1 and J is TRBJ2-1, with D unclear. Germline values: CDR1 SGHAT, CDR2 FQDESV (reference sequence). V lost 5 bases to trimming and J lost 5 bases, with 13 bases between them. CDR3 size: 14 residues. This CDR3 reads CASSGRTFNNEQFF. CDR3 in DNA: TGTGCCAGCAGCGGCCGGACCTTCAACAATGAGCAGTTCTTC.

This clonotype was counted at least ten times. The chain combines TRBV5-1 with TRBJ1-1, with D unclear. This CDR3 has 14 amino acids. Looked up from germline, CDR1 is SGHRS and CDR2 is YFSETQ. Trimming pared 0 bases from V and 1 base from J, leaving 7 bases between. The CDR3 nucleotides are TGCGCCAGCAGCTTGGCGGTGGGGAACACTGAAGCTTTCTTT. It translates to CASSLAVGNTEAFF.